This T cell receptor beta chain was sequenced for a study of identical twins. This clonotype came up a few times. The CDR3 is 14 residues long. Trimming took off 4 bases at V and 2 bases at J, with 9 bases between the two ends. Germline-derived CDR1 and CDR2 are ENHRY and SYGVKD. TCRdb called the 5' RACE reads again in MiXCR, with one record for every CDR3 protein. The sample includes approximately 470,000 distinct CDR3 sequences, 11% to 15% of them seen just once. The data were also submitted as part of a second study, on yellow fever vaccine responses in identical twins.

Sample: CD4+ T cells sorted from blood. The sequence came from a woman between 18 and 29 years old in good health. The V gene is TRBV10-3, the J gene TRBJ1-5; D may be TRBD1 (5 bases). The CDR3 region has the DNA TGTGCCATCAGTGCCCAGGGAGGCAATCAGCCCCAGCATTTT. Protein sequence: CAISAQGGNQPQHF.